These T cell receptor beta chains were read from a single sample in a study of T-cell memory formation after mild COVID-19. TCRdb independently ran MiXCR on the 5' RACE reads; one entry per CDR3 protein. This sample has over 150,000 distinct CDR3 sequences, with 15% to 20% found just once. The sequencing input was PBMCs or a T cell subset sorted from them (not recorded which). The source is a man younger than 35 who had mild COVID-19 (a few samples of this study predate the infection). Cell type and time point are not known. CDR3s include the opening cysteine and the closing phenylalanine or tryptophan. A D gene is named only where the DNA matches it firmly. Clone size is not always given. Where it is, it says once, few, many or a class for expanded clones.

clone size,D gene,J gene,V gene,CDR3 DNA,CDR3 protein
NA,TRBD2,TRBJ2-5,TRBV24-1,TGTGCCACCAGTGATGCGGGGGGGCTGGAGACCCAGTACTTC,CATSDAGGLETQYF
NA,NA,TRBJ2-3,TRBV12-3/TRBV12-4,TGTGCCAGCAGTCCCTGGGCCCGCACAGATACGCAGTATTTT,CASSPWARTDTQYF
few,NA,TRBJ1-1,TRBV19,TGTGCCAGTAGCCAACAAGTCGGCACTGAAGCTTTCTTT,CASSQQVGTEAFF
NA,NA,TRBJ2-3,TRBV18,TGTGCCAGCTCACCACTTAGCACAGATACGCAGTATTTT,CASSPLSTDTQYF
NA,TRBD1,TRBJ1-1,TRBV9,TGTGCCAGCAGCGTAGTGACAGGGGATACTGAAGCTTTCTTT,CASSVVTGDTEAFF
NA,TRBD2,TRBJ2-2,TRBV20-1,TGCAGTGCCCCGCGGGGAGGGGTCGGCACCGGGGAGCTGTTTTTT,CSAPRGGVGTGELFF
few,NA,TRBJ1-3,TRBV7-6,TGTGCCAGCAGCTTATCCCGTGGAAACACCATATATTTT,CASSLSRGNTIYF
NA,NA,TRBJ2-2,TRBV27,TGTGCCAGCAGTTTAATTGGCAGGGCACGAACCGGGGAGCTGTTTTTT,CASSLIGRARTGELFF
few,NA,TRBJ1-4,TRBV5-6,TGTGCCAGCAATCTCGGTGACAGTAATGAAAAACTGTTTTTT,CASNLGDSNEKLFF
few,NA,TRBJ1-5,TRBV4-3,TGCGCCAGCAGCCAAGATCATTGGGGGGGGCGGCCCCAGCATTTT,CASSQDHWGGRPQHF
few,NA,TRBJ1-2,TRBV29-1,TGCAGCGAAGGACAGACTAACTATGGCTACACCTTC,CSEGQTNYGYTF
few,NA,TRBJ2-3,TRBV4-1,TGCGCCAGCAGCCAAGAGGGCCGTCCTAGCACAGATACGCAGTATTTT,CASSQEGRPSTDTQYF
once,TRBD2,TRBJ2-1,TRBV7-3,TGTGCCAGCAGCCCTCGGTTAGCGGGGGGGGATGAGCAGTTCTTC,CASSPRLAGGDEQFF
few,TRBD2,TRBJ2-3,TRBV5-1,TGCGCCAGCAGCCGCGGGGGGACGGAAGATACGCAGTATTTT,CASSRGGTEDTQYF
few,NA,TRBJ2-2,TRBV2,TGTGCCAGCAGTGCCCCGCGGGAGCTGTTTTTT,CASSAPRELFF
NA,NA,TRBJ2-7,TRBV6-1,TGTGCCAGTCGCCCCGGGTCTTCCTACGAGCAGTACTTC,CASRPGSSYEQYF
NA,NA,TRBJ1-2,TRBV7-9,TGTGCCAGCAGCCAGGGACGGGACACTCTACGGCGGGGCTACACCTTC,CASSQGRDTLRRGYTF
NA,NA,TRBJ1-5,TRBV6-2/TRBV6-3,TGTGCCAGCAGCCCCCTGAATTTCCAGCCCCAGCATTTT,CASSPLNFQPQHF
NA,NA,TRBJ2-3,TRBV13,TGTGCCAGCACTCAGGGGCATACCACAGATACGCAGTATTTT,CASTQGHTTDTQYF
NA,NA,TRBJ1-1,TRBV5-6,TGTGCCAGCAGCCGAATCCTGGCGCGACAGATGAACACTGAAGCTTTCTTT,CASSRILARQMNTEAFF
few,TRBD1,TRBJ2-5,TRBV7-7,TGTGCTAGCAGCTCCGGACAGGGAACCCAAGAGACCCAGTACTTC,CASSSGQGTQETQYF
few,NA,TRBJ1-6,TRBV2,TGTGCCAGCAAGGGGGCCTATAATTCACCCCTCCACTTT,CASKGAYNSPLHF
NA,NA,TRBJ1-2,TRBV7-8,TGTGCCAGCAGCTTAGCGCTCAGTACTAACTATGGCTACACCTTC,CASSLALSTNYGYTF
many,NA,TRBJ2-4,TRBV7-9,TGTGCCAGCAGCCTGTCGGGAGACATTCAGTACTTC,CASSLSGDIQYF
NA,TRBD1,TRBJ2-2,TRBV24-1,TGTGCCACCAGTGATAGGACAGGGAGGACCGGGGAGCTGTTTTTT,CATSDRTGRTGELFF
NA,TRBD2,TRBJ2-1,TRBV6-5,TGTGCCAGCAGTTACTCCTCGGGGGGGAGGTACAATGAGCAGTTCTTC,CASSYSSGGRYNEQFF
many,NA,TRBJ1-1,TRBV4-3,TGCGCCAGCATCCCCGAAGCTTTCTTT,CASIPEAFF
few,NA,TRBJ1-6,TRBV10-2,TGCGCCAGCAGAAACAGGGCCTATAATTCACCCCTCCACTTT,CASRNRAYNSPLHF
few,NA,TRBJ2-2,TRBV7-6,TGTGCCAGCAGCTTAGGCCCAGGGAAGACCGGGGAGCTGTTTTTT,CASSLGPGKTGELFF
NA,TRBD2,TRBJ2-1,TRBV6-4,TGTGCCAGCAGTGAGACAGCGGGGCCCCCCTTC,CASSETAGPPF
NA,NA,TRBJ2-5,TRBV29-1,TGCAGCGTTCGCGGGGCAAAAGAGACCCAGTACTTC,CSVRGAKETQYF
NA,NA,TRBJ2-6,TRBV6-1,TGTGCCAGCAGTGGTCCAGGGGCAGGGAGTGGGGCCAACGTCCTGACTTTC,CASSGPGAGSGANVLTF
few,NA,TRBJ1-1,TRBV5-1,TGCGCCAGCAGATCTTCAACTACCGGAGAAGCTTTCTTT,CASRSSTTGEAFF
many,TRBD1,TRBJ2-3,TRBV5-1,TGCGCCAGCAGCTTTGGACAGGGCACAGATACGCAGTATTTT,CASSFGQGTDTQYF
few,NA,TRBJ2-1,TRBV21-1,TGTGCCAGCAGGGCTAGGACAGGGGGCCGTTACAATGAGCAGTTCTTC,CASRARTGGRYNEQFF
NA,TRBD1,TRBJ2-7,TRBV4-3,TGCGCCAGCAGCCAAGAGGACAGGGCGATCTACGAGCAGTACTTC,CASSQEDRAIYEQYF
NA,TRBD1,TRBJ1-3,TRBV7-2,TGTGCCAGCAGCAGATCCGGGACAGGCGACTCTGGAAACACCATATATTTT,CASSRSGTGDSGNTIYF
NA,NA,TRBJ2-7,TRBV7-2,TGTGCCAGCAGCCGCTTACCTGGACCCTCCTACGAGCAGTACTTC,CASSRLPGPSYEQYF
many,NA,TRBJ1-1,TRBV6-5,TGTGCCAGCAGTTACGGAGGGGCCACTGAAGCTTTCTTT,CASSYGGATEAFF
NA,NA,TRBJ1-4,TRBV20-1,TGCAGTGCTAGAAACCCGGCCCTTAATGAAAAACTGTTTTTT,CSARNPALNEKLFF
few,TRBD2,TRBJ2-1,TRBV7-3,TGTGCCAGCAGCTTAGGGTCCAGCGGGGTCGGGAATGAGCAGTTCTTC,CASSLGSSGVGNEQFF
many,NA,TRBJ1-5,TRBV29-1,TGCAGCGTTGGGGAGGTTGGTCAGCCCCAGCATTTT,CSVGEVGQPQHF
NA,NA,TRBJ2-1,TRBV18,TGTGCCAGCTCGGAAGGGGGGGCTTCCTACAATGAGCAGTTCTTC,CASSEGGASYNEQFF
NA,NA,TRBJ1-1,TRBV20-1,TGCAGTGCTAGAAGGACGGTGAACACTGAAGCTTTCTTT,CSARRTVNTEAFF
NA,NA,TRBJ2-1,TRBV6-2/TRBV6-3,TGTGCCAGCAGTTACTCAGGGCCAAAAATCTACAATGAGCAGTTCTTC,CASSYSGPKIYNEQFF
NA,TRBD2,TRBJ2-3,TRBV5-1,TGCGCCAGCAGCTTGGGTAGCGGGGGATCCTTGGATACGCAGTATTTT,CASSLGSGGSLDTQYF
NA,NA,TRBJ1-5,TRBV6-2/TRBV6-3,TGTGCCAGCACCGGCTGGAGCAATCAGCCCCAGCATTTT,CASTGWSNQPQHF
few,NA,TRBJ2-3,TRBV10-3,TGTGCCATCAGTGTGAATCCAGATACGCAGTATTTT,CAISVNPDTQYF
NA,NA,TRBJ1-5,TRBV12-3/TRBV12-4,TGTGCCAGCAGCCAATACGATCAGCCCCAGCATTTT,CASSQYDQPQHF